In its sample, the clone carrying this T cell receptor beta chain was seen a few times. Each CDR3 protein gets one entry after TCRdb re-called the 5' RACE reads with MiXCR. The sample contains some 54,000 distinct CDR3 sequences, approximately 11% of which appear only once. This entry belongs to a study of early T cells in non-severe SARS-CoV-2 infection. The CDR3 sequence is 14 residues long. The germline V gene has CDR1 SGHRS and CDR2 YFSETQ. The junction had 2 bases not matched to a gene; V was cut back by 1 base and J by 7 bases. The source material was whole blood. This sequence was found in an adult who was a healthcare worker with PCR-confirmed SARS-CoV-2 infection or an uninfected control (not recorded which). The genes are TRBV5-1 and TRBJ2-1, with 10 bases identical to TRBD2. This chain's CDR3 is CASSLSSGRNEQFF. The CDR3 bases are TGCGCCAGCAGCTTGTCTAGCGGGAGAAATGAGCAGTTCTTC. Filled out from reference TRBV5-1 and TRBJ2-1, the complete variable domain reads KAGVTQTPRYLIKTRGQQVTLSCSPISGHRSVSWYQQTPGQGLQFLFEYFSETQRNKGNFPGRFSGRQFSNSRSEMNVSTLELGDSALYLCASSLSSGRNEQFFGPGTRLTVL.